These 9 T cell receptor beta chains were sequenced from one sample in a study of long-term antiretroviral therapy in people with HIV. The run of the v3.0 immunoSEQ assay was at survey level. Clones were sequenced by immunoSEQ multiplex PCR, and TCRdb holds only the in-frame ones, with some missing. There are about 29,000 clones in the sample; about 90% occur only once, and around 9% lies in the top ten. Sequencing was performed on unsorted PBMCs, taken 3.2 years before starting antiretroviral therapy. The receptors come from a man aged 50 to 59 with HIV.

This chain uses TRBV13 with TRBJ2-5, with a tentative D call TRBD2 (6 bases). CDR1 is PRHDT, CDR2 FYEKMQ, per germline (reference sequence). The length of the CDR3 is 12 residues. As DNA, the CDR3 is TGTGCTACAGCAGCGGGCGGGGAGACCCAGTACTTC. Its translation is CATAAGGETQYF.

The rearrangement joins TRBV7-9 to TRBJ1-2; the D is unclear. The CDR3 is made up of 11 amino acids. The germline gives CDR1 SEHNR, CDR2 FQNEAQ (reference sequence). V lost 1 base and J 10 bases, leaving 7 bases between the germline ends. The CDR3 is CASSLGEDYTF. The CDR3 region has the DNA TGTGCCAGCAGCTTAGGGGAGGACTACACCTTC.

The chain carries TRBV15 and TRBJ2-7, with D tentatively TRBD1 or TRBD2 (5 bases each). The CDR3 sequence is 18 residues long. V shed 0 bases and J shed 2 bases, with 20 bases lying between them. Germline V gives CDR1 LNHNV, CDR2 YYDKDF (reference sequence). CDR3 residues: CATSRDQGGRETPYEQYF. The CDR3 DNA reads as TGTGCCACCAGCAGAGATCAAGGTGGCAGGGAGACCCCCTACGAGCAGTACTTC.

For the CDR3, the DNA is TGTGCCAGCAGCTTGGCGGGGGGGTCGGCACCCCTCCACTTT. It encodes CASSLAGGSAPLHF. The chain carries TRBV5-6 and TRBJ1-6, with D possibly TRBD1 on 5 matching bases. The germline gives CDR1 SGHDT, CDR2 YYEEEE. CDR3 length: 14 amino acids. V was clipped by 0 bases and J by 11 bases, with 12 bases between them.

V usage is TRBV30 and J usage is TRBJ1-3, with D perhaps matching TRBD1 (5 bases). Germline-derived CDR1 and CDR2 are GTSNPN and SVGIG (reference sequence). Trimming stripped 0 bases from V and 4 bases from J, with 10 bases between. CDR3 length equals 14 residues. The CDR3 sequence: CAWSVRGSGNTIYF. CDR3 DNA: TGTGCCTGGAGTGTACGGGGGTCCGGAAACACCATATATTTT.

The chain links TRBV28 to TRBJ1-5, with 9 bases identical to TRBD1. The V segment lost 6 bases and the J segment 5 bases; nucleotides outside the gene matches: 14. CDR1 MDHEN and CDR2 SYDVKM come from the germline V gene. The CDR3 is 17 residues long. The CDR3 nucleotides are TGTGCCAGCAGCTGGCTACCCGGGACAGGGTCGGATCAGCCCCAGCATTTT. It is translated as CASSWLPGTGSDQPQHF.

J is TRBJ2-7 and V is TRBV2; D might be TRBD1 or TRBD2, each matching 7 bases. Between the trimmed V and J ends, which lost 1 base and 4 bases, there was a span of 17 bases. CDR1 and CDR2 (germline): SNHLY, FYNNEI. The CDR3 extends over 16 amino acids. CDR3 residues: CASSEGWGGQFYEQYF. The CDR3 nucleotides are TGTGCCAGCAGTGAAGGGTGGGGGGGACAGTTTTACGAGCAGTACTTC.

This CDR3 is CASSAQGMGQYF. DNA for the CDR3: TGTGCCAGCAGTGCGCAGGGTATGGGGCAGTACTTC. The gene calls are TRBV2 and TRBJ2-7, with D possibly being TRBD1 (5 bases). Trimming stripped 4 bases from V and 9 bases from J, with 13 bases between. This CDR3 is built from 12 residues. Germline CDR1 SNHLY, CDR2 FYNNEI.

The V and J genes are TRBV28 and TRBJ1-2; unclear D gene. The V gene's germline CDR1 is MDHEN and CDR2 SYDVKM. This CDR3 has 14 amino acids. Deletions cut 7 bases from V and 2 bases from J, with 14 bases between. CDR3 coding DNA: TGTGCCAGCACCATTAGCGGGCGGAACTATGGCTACACCTTC. It specifies CASTISGRNYGYTF.